A selection of T cell receptor beta chains follows, all from one sample in a study of technical replicates of blood from a handful of donors. Some clones are missing from TCRdb's copy, which holds only in-frame ones; the method was immunoSEQ multiplex PCR. This table has tens of thousands of clones, approximately 94% appearing once. The sample taken for sequencing was T cells isolated from PBMCs. The receptors shown here come from a human donor in good health. CDR3s include the opening cysteine and the closing phenylalanine or tryptophan. Each record gives: J gene, V gene, clone size, D gene, CDR3 protein, CDR3 DNA. D genes are given only for firm matches. Not all rows give a size; the values are once, few, many and, for expanded clones, a class.

J gene: TRBJ1-1; V gene: TRBV5-4; clone size: NA; D gene: NA; CDR3 protein: CASSLTGSDTEAFF; CDR3 DNA: TGTGCCAGCAGCTTAACAGGGAGTGACACTGAAGCTTTCTTT
J gene: TRBJ2-1; V gene: TRBV5-1; clone size: NA; D gene: NA; CDR3 protein: CASKEVDEQFF; CDR3 DNA: TGCGCCAGCAAGGAGGTGGATGAGCAGTTCTTC
J gene: TRBJ2-1; V gene: TRBV5-6; clone size: NA; D gene: NA; CDR3 protein: CASSLGGRKNEQFF; CDR3 DNA: TGTGCCAGCAGCTTGGGTGGGAGGAAAAACGAGCAGTTCTTC
J gene: TRBJ2-6; V gene: TRBV4-1; clone size: NA; D gene: TRBD1; CDR3 protein: CASSATGVGANVLTF; CDR3 DNA: TGCGCCAGCAGCGCTACAGGGGTCGGGGCCAACGTCCTGACTTTC
J gene: TRBJ2-1; V gene: TRBV6-6; clone size: once; D gene: TRBD2; CDR3 protein: CASAVTSGSGNEQFF; CDR3 DNA: TGTGCCAGCGCCGTGACTAGCGGGAGCGGTAATGAGCAGTTCTTC
J gene: TRBJ2-3; V gene: TRBV12-5; clone size: NA; D gene: NA; CDR3 protein: CASGPKSNTQYF; CDR3 DNA: TGTGCTAGTGGTCCTAAGAGCAATACGCAGTATTTT
J gene: TRBJ2-7; V gene: TRBV9; clone size: NA; D gene: TRBD2; CDR3 protein: CASSWGLAGYEQYF; CDR3 DNA: TGTGCCAGCAGCTGGGGACTAGCGGGCTACGAGCAGTACTTC
J gene: TRBJ2-5; V gene: TRBV14; clone size: NA; D gene: TRBD2; CDR3 protein: CASQLPGLEFQETQYF; CDR3 DNA: TGTGCCAGCCAGCTCCCGGGACTAGAATTTCAAGAGACCCAGTACTTC
J gene: TRBJ1-1; V gene: TRBV5-4; clone size: NA; D gene: TRBD1; CDR3 protein: CASSSRDRGNTEAFF; CDR3 DNA: TGTGCCAGCAGCTCCCGGGACAGGGGTAATACTGAAGCTTTCTTT
J gene: TRBJ2-3; V gene: TRBV5-1; clone size: NA; D gene: NA; CDR3 protein: CASSLADYTDTQYF; CDR3 DNA: TGCGCCAGCAGCTTGGCCGACTACACAGATACGCAGTATTTT
J gene: TRBJ2-3; V gene: TRBV6-5; clone size: NA; D gene: TRBD1; CDR3 protein: CASSQGALSQYF; CDR3 DNA: TGTGCCAGCAGCCAGGGGGCTCTATCGCAGTATTTT
J gene: TRBJ1-6; V gene: TRBV6-1; clone size: few; D gene: NA; CDR3 protein: CASRTARSYNSPLHF; CDR3 DNA: TGTGCCAGCAGGACTGCTCGCTCCTATAATTCACCCCTCCACTTT
J gene: TRBJ1-5; V gene: TRBV9; clone size: NA; D gene: TRBD1; CDR3 protein: CASSEGTEYSNQPQHF; CDR3 DNA: TGTGCCAGCAGCGAGGGGACAGAGTATAGCAATCAGCCCCAGCATTTT
J gene: TRBJ2-4; V gene: TRBV4-1; clone size: NA; D gene: TRBD2; CDR3 protein: CASSQGLAVTAKNIQYF; CDR3 DNA: TGCGCCAGCAGCCAGGGACTAGCGGTTACAGCCAAAAACATTCAGTACTTC
J gene: TRBJ2-5; V gene: TRBV11-3; clone size: NA; D gene: NA; CDR3 protein: CASSLDGQLQETQYF; CDR3 DNA: TGTGCCAGCAGCTTAGACGGACAGTTACAAGAGACCCAGTACTTC
J gene: TRBJ2-2; V gene: TRBV21-1; clone size: NA; D gene: NA; CDR3 protein: CASSNPRTGGRAGELFF; CDR3 DNA: TGTGCCAGCAGCAACCCCAGGACAGGGGGCCGGGCCGGGGAGCTGTTTTTT
J gene: TRBJ2-1; V gene: TRBV28; clone size: NA; D gene: NA; CDR3 protein: CASSPQVYNEQFF; CDR3 DNA: TGTGCCAGCAGTCCTCAGGTTTACAATGAGCAGTTCTTC
J gene: TRBJ2-7; V gene: TRBV11-1; clone size: NA; D gene: TRBD2; CDR3 protein: CASSLSPSGGVYEQYF; CDR3 DNA: TGTGCCAGCAGCTTATCCCCTAGCGGGGGAGTCTACGAGCAGTACTTC
J gene: TRBJ2-2; V gene: TRBV7-3; clone size: NA; D gene: TRBD1; CDR3 protein: CASSLTGKYTGELFF; CDR3 DNA: TGTGCCAGCAGCCTGACAGGGAAGTACACCGGGGAGCTGTTTTTT
J gene: TRBJ2-7; V gene: TRBV11-3; clone size: NA; D gene: TRBD1; CDR3 protein: CASSSGQGPYEQYF; CDR3 DNA: TGTGCCAGCAGCTCGGGACAGGGCCCCTACGAGCAGTACTTC
J gene: TRBJ2-7; V gene: TRBV6-5; clone size: NA; D gene: TRBD1; CDR3 protein: CASSYQGAAYEQYF; CDR3 DNA: TGTGCCAGCAGTTACCAGGGGGCAGCCTACGAGCAGTACTTC
J gene: TRBJ2-7; V gene: TRBV7-9; clone size: NA; D gene: TRBD2; CDR3 protein: CASSLRLGTSSYEQYF; CDR3 DNA: TGTGCCAGCAGCTTACGTCTTGGGACTAGCTCCTACGAGCAGTACTTC
J gene: TRBJ1-1; V gene: TRBV1; clone size: NA; D gene: NA; CDR3 protein: CTSSQDLEYTEAFF; CDR3 DNA: TGCACCAGCAGCCAAGATTTGGAGTACACTGAAGCTTTCTTT
J gene: TRBJ1-3; V gene: TRBV6-5; clone size: NA; D gene: NA; CDR3 protein: CASSYSIAGTGNTIYF; CDR3 DNA: TGTGCCAGCAGTTACTCGATTGCGGGAACTGGAAACACCATATATTTT
J gene: TRBJ2-3; V gene: TRBV4-2; clone size: NA; D gene: TRBD2; CDR3 protein: CASSQESGVSTDTQYF; CDR3 DNA: TGTGCCAGCAGCCAAGAAAGCGGGGTGAGCACAGATACGCAGTATTTT
J gene: TRBJ2-7; V gene: TRBV14; clone size: NA; D gene: NA; CDR3 protein: CASSQVSGSGLGEQYF; CDR3 DNA: TGTGCCAGCAGCCAAGTTTCAGGGTCCGGGTTAGGCGAGCAGTACTTC
J gene: TRBJ2-1; V gene: TRBV29-1; clone size: NA; D gene: NA; CDR3 protein: CSVVTRSRQFF; CDR3 DNA: TGCAGCGTGGTGACTAGGTCCAGGCAGTTCTTC
J gene: TRBJ2-4; V gene: TRBV6-6; clone size: NA; D gene: TRBD2; CDR3 protein: CASGNSLAGVNIQYF; CDR3 DNA: TGTGCCAGCGGAAACTCTCTAGCGGGAGTGAACATTCAGTACTTC
J gene: TRBJ2-7; V gene: TRBV19; clone size: NA; D gene: TRBD1; CDR3 protein: CASSPRGPYEQYF; CDR3 DNA: TGTGCCAGTAGTCCCAGGGGGCCCTACGAGCAGTACTTC
J gene: TRBJ2-1; V gene: TRBV11-3; clone size: NA; D gene: NA; CDR3 protein: CASSLRGDNEQFF; CDR3 DNA: TGTGCCAGCAGCTTACGAGGCGACAATGAGCAGTTCTTC
J gene: TRBJ1-3; V gene: TRBV19; clone size: NA; D gene: NA; CDR3 protein: CASETASSGNTIYF; CDR3 DNA: TGTGCCAGCGAAACAGCCTCCTCTGGAAACACCATATATTTT
J gene: TRBJ1-2; V gene: TRBV10-2; clone size: once; D gene: NA; CDR3 protein: CASSESGLAVANYGYTF; CDR3 DNA: TGCGCCAGCAGTGAGTCGGGCTTGGCAGTTGCTAACTATGGCTACACCTTC
J gene: TRBJ1-2; V gene: TRBV2; clone size: NA; D gene: NA; CDR3 protein: CASSDWLVSGYTF; CDR3 DNA: TGTGCCAGCAGTGATTGGTTAGTTTCCGGCTACACCTTC
J gene: TRBJ1-2; V gene: TRBV30; clone size: once; D gene: NA; CDR3 protein: CAWRGQGSYGYTF; CDR3 DNA: TGTGCCTGGAGGGGCCAGGGGAGCTATGGCTACACCTTC
J gene: TRBJ1-1; V gene: TRBV28; clone size: NA; D gene: TRBD1; CDR3 protein: CASSPIDRETFF; CDR3 DNA: TGTGCCAGCAGTCCCATAGACAGGGAAACTTTCTTT
J gene: TRBJ1-1; V gene: TRBV30; clone size: NA; D gene: NA; CDR3 protein: CAWNSVFGNTEAFF; CDR3 DNA: TGTGCCTGGAACTCGGTATTCGGGAACACTGAAGCTTTCTTT
J gene: TRBJ2-7; V gene: TRBV6-1; clone size: NA; D gene: TRBD2; CDR3 protein: CASSVVAGQIYEQYF; CDR3 DNA: TGTGCCAGCAGTGTCGTAGCGGGACAAATCTACGAGCAGTACTTC
J gene: TRBJ1-2; V gene: TRBV5-1; clone size: NA; D gene: NA; CDR3 protein: CASSLYDSNYGYTF; CDR3 DNA: TGCGCCAGCAGCTTGTACGACAGTAACTATGGCTACACCTTC
J gene: TRBJ2-5; V gene: TRBV6-1; clone size: NA; D gene: TRBD2; CDR3 protein: CASLREGYVETQYF; CDR3 DNA: TGTGCCAGCCTCCGGGAGGGGTATGTAGAGACCCAGTACTTC
J gene: TRBJ1-6; V gene: TRBV19; clone size: NA; D gene: NA; CDR3 protein: CASSIDEGKKSPLHF; CDR3 DNA: TGTGCCAGTAGTATAGATGAGGGCAAGAAATCACCCCTCCACTTT
J gene: TRBJ1-1; V gene: TRBV4-1; clone size: few; D gene: NA; CDR3 protein: CASSQILGGTEAFF; CDR3 DNA: TGCGCCAGCAGCCAAATTTTGGGCGGGACTGAAGCTTTCTTT
J gene: TRBJ2-1; V gene: TRBV10-3; clone size: NA; D gene: TRBD2; CDR3 protein: CAISESSGGHNEQFF; CDR3 DNA: TGTGCCATCAGTGAGAGTAGCGGGGGCCACAATGAGCAGTTCTTC